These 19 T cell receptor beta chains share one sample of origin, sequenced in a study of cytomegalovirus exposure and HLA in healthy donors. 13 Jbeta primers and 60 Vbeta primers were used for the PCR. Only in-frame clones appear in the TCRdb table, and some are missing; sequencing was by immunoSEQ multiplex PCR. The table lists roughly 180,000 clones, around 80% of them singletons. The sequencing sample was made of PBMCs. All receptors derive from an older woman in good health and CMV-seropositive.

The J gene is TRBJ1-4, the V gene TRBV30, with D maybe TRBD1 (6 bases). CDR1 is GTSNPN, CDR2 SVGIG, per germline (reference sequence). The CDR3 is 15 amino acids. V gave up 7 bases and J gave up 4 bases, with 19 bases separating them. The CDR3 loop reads CASNPRGGGNEKLFF. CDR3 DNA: TGTGCCTCAAACCCCAGGGGCGGGGGTAATGAAAAACTGTTTTTT.

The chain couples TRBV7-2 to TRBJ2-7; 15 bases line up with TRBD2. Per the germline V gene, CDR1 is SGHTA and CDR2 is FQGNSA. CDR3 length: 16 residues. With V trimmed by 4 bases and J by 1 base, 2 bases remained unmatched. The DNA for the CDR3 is TGTGCCAGCAGCTCGGGACTAGCGGGGGGATCCTACGAGCAGTACTTC. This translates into CASSSGLAGGSYEQYF.

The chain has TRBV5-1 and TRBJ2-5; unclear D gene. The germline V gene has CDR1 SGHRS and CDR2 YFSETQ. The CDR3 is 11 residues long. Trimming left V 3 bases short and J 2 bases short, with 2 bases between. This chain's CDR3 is CASSSQETQYF. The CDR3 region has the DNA TGCGCCAGCAGCTCACAAGAGACCCAGTACTTC.

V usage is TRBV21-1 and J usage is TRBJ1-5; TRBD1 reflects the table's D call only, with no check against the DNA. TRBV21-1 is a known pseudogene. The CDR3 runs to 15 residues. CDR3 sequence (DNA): TGTGCCAGCAGCTCCGAGACAGGGCCCAATCAGCCCCAGCATTTT. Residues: CASSSETGPNQPQHF.

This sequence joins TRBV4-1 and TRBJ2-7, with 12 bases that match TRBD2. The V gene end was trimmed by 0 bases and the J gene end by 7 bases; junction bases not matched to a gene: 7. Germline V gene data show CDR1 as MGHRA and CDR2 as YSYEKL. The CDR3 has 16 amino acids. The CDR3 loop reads CASSQDPGLAGGEQYF. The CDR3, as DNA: TGCGCCAGCAGCCAAGATCCGGGTCTAGCGGGAGGGGAGCAGTACTTC.

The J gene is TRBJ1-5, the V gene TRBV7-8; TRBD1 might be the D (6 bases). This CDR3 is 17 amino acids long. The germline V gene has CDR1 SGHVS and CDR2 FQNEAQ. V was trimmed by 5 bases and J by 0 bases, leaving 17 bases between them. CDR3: CASSQGSGDYSNQPQHF. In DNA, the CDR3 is TGTGCCAGCAGCCAGGGGTCAGGAGATTATAGCAATCAGCCCCAGCATTTT.

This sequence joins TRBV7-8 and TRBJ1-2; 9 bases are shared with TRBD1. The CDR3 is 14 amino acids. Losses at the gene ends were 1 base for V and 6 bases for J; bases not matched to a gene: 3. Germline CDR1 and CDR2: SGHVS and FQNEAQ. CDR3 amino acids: CASSLETGGNGYTF. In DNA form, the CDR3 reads TGTGCCAGCAGCTTAGAAACAGGGGGCAATGGCTACACCTTC.

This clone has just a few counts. The CDR3, as DNA: TGCGCCAGCAGCTTGAATGGGCAGACCCAGTACTTC. It encodes CASSLNGQTQYF. The rearrangement joins TRBV5-1 to TRBJ2-5; D unresolved. V lost 1 base to trimming and J lost 6 bases, with 7 bases between them. Germline V gene sequence: CDR1 SGHRS, CDR2 YFSETQ. CDR3 length equals 12 residues.

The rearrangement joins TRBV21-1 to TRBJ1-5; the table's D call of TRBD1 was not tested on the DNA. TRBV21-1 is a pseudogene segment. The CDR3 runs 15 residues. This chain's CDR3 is CASSHEVGDNQPQHF. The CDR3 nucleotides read TGTGCCAGCAGCCACGAGGTAGGGGACAATCAGCCCCAGCATTTT.

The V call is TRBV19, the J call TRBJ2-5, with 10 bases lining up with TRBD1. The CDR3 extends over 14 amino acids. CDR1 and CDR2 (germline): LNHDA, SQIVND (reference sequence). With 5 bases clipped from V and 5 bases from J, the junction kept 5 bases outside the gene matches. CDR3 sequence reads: CASSLQDRGETQYF. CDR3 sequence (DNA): TGTGCCAGTAGTCTACAGGACAGGGGGGAGACCCAGTACTTC.

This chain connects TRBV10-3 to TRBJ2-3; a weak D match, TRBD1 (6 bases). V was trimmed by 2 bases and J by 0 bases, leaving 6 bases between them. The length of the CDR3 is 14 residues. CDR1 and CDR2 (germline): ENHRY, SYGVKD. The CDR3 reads CAISEGGSTDTQYF. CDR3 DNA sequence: TGTGCCATCAGTGAGGGGGGCAGCACAGATACGCAGTATTTT.

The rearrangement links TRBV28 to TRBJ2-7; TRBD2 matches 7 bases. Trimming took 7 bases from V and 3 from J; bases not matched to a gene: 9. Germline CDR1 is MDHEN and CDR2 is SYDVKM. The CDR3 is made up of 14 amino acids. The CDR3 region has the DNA TGTGCCAGCAATACGGCGGGAGAACGCTACGAGCAGTACTTC. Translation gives CASNTAGERYEQYF.

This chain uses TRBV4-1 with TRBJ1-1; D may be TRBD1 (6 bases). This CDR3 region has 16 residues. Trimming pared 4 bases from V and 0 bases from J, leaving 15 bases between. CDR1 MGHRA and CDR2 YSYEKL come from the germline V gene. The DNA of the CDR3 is TGCGCCAGCAGCCGTCAAGGGGGTGGGATGAACACTGAAGCTTTCTTT. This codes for CASSRQGGGMNTEAFF.

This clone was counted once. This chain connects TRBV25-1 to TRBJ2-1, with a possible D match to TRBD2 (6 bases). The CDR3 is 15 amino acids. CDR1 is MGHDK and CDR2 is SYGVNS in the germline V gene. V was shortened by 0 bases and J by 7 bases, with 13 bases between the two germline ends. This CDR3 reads CASSEYGGLTNEQFF. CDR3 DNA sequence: TGTGCCAGCAGTGAATATGGGGGACTCACGAATGAGCAGTTCTTC. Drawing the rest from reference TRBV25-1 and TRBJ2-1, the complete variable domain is EADIYQTPRYLVIGTGKKITLECSQTMGHDKMYWYQQDPGMELHLIHYSYGVNSTEKGDLSSESTVSRIRTEHFPLTLESARPSHTSQYLCASSEYGGLTNEQFFGPGTRLTVL.

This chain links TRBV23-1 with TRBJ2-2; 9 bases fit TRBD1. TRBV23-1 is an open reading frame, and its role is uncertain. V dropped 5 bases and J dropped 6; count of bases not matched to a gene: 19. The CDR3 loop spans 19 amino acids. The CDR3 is CASSAGTGFMGYFAGELFF. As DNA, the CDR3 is TGCGCCAGCAGTGCCGGGACAGGGTTTATGGGTTACTTCGCCGGGGAGCTGTTTTTT.

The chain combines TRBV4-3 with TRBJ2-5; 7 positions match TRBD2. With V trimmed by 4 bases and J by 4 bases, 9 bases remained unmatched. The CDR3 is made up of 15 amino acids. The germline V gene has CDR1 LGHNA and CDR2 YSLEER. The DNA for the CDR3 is TGCGCCAGCAGCCCCCGCGGGGAGGGCCCAGAGACCCAGTACTTC. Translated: CASSPRGEGPETQYF.

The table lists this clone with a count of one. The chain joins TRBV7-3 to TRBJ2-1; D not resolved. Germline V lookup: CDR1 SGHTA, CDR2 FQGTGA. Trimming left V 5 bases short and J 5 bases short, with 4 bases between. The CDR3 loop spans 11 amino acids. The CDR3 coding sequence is TGTGCCAGCAGCCTAGACAATGAGCAGTTCTTC. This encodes CASSLDNEQFF.

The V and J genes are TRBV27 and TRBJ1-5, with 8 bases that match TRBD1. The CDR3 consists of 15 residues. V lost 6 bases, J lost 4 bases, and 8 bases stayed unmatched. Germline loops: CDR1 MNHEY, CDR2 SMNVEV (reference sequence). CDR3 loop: CASSLTGGGNQPQHF. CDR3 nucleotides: TGTGCCAGCAGCCTAACAGGGGGAGGAAATCAGCCCCAGCATTTT.

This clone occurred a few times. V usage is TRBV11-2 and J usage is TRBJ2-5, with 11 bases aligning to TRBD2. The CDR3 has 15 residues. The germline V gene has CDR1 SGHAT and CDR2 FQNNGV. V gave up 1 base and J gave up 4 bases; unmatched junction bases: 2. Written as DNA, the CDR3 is TGTGCCAGCAGCTTAGTCACTAGCGGGAGAGAGACCCAGTACTTC. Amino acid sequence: CASSLVTSGRETQYF.